These 6 T cell receptor beta chains were sequenced from one sample in a study of blood T cells in healthy people across ages. A second 7 to 11 cycle PCR used barcoded and J-beta primers. TCRdb redid the calling of the 5' RACE reads with MiXCR, one entry per CDR3 protein. This repertoire shows around 1,000,000 distinct CDR3 sequences, under 30% found once; its top ten account for around 0.7%. The same sample was also studied in work on T cells of mothers and their children.

The sample comprised blood. Source of these receptors: a girl aged 2-15 years in good health.

The rearrangement joins TRBV24-1 to TRBJ1-2; no definite D call. CDR3 size: 13 residues. The germline V and J ends were trimmed by 2 bases and 4 bases, with 7 bases remaining between them. The V gene's germline CDR1 is KGHDR and CDR2 SFDVKD. The CDR3 DNA is TGTGCCACCAGTGATTCTACCTTCTATGGCTACACCTTC. Translating gives CATSDSTFYGYTF.

The chain has TRBV9 and TRBJ2-7; 7 bases are shared with TRBD1. Unmatched junction bases numbered 12, after V lost 0 bases and J lost 6 bases. Germline CDR1 is SGDLS and CDR2 is YYNGEE. CDR3 size: 16 residues. CDR3 coding DNA: TGTGCCAGCAGCGTAGCTCCCGGGACAGACCTCTCCGAGCAGTACTTC. Protein sequence: CASSVAPGTDLSEQYF.

There are a few counts of this clonotype. The chain recombines TRBV3-1 with TRBJ2-2; D possibly corresponds to TRBD2 (6 bases). This CDR3 has 15 amino acids. Germline CDR1 and CDR2: LGHDT and YNNKEL (reference sequence). V lost 0 bases and J 6 bases, leaving 11 bases between the germline ends. CDR3 sequence (DNA): TGTGCCAGCAGCCAAGATGCGACTAGAGCCGGGGAGCTGTTTTTT. This gives the protein CASSQDATRAGELFF.

This clonotype was seen only a few times. The chain has TRBV6-5 and TRBJ1-1; tentative D call: TRBD1 (5 bases). The CDR3 runs to 14 residues. The V gene's germline CDR1 is MNHEY and CDR2 SVGAGI. Between the trimmed V and J ends, which lost 0 bases and 4 bases, there was a span of 9 bases. CDR3 sequence reads: CASSYSSGVTEAFF. The CDR3 nucleotides are TGTGCCAGCAGTTACTCCTCGGGGGTCACTGAAGCTTTCTTT.

The chain recombines TRBV5-1 with TRBJ2-5; TRBD2 matches 7 bases. This CDR3 spans 15 amino acids. V lost 3 bases to trimming and J lost 1 base; unmatched junction nucleotides: 6. Germline-derived CDR1 and CDR2 are SGHRS and YFSETQ. CDR3 sequence (DNA): TGCGCCAGCAGCTCCGGGAGCGGGGCCCAAGAGACCCAGTACTTC. Encoded protein: CASSSGSGAQETQYF.

The chain has TRBV12-3 or TRBV12-4 and TRBJ2-1, with 9 bases matching TRBD2. The trim removed 6 bases at V and 6 bases at J, leaving 0 bases unmatched. The CDR3 extends over 12 amino acids. CDR3 loop: CASRREGNEQFF. In DNA, the CDR3 is TGTGCCAGCAGGCGGGAGGGCAATGAGCAGTTCTTC.